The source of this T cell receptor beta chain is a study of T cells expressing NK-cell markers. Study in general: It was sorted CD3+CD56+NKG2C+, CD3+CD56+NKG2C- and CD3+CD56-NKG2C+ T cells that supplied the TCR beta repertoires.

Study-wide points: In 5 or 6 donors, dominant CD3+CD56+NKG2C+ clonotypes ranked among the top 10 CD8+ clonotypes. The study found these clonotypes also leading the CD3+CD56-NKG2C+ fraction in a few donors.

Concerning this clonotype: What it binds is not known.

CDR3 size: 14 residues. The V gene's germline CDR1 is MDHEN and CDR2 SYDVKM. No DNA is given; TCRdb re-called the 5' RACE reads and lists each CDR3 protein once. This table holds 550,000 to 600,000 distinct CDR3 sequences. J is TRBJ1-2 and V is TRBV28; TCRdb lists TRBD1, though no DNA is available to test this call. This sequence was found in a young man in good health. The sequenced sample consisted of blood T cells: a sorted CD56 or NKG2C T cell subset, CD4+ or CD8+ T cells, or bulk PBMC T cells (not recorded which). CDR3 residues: CASSSGQGSDGYTF.